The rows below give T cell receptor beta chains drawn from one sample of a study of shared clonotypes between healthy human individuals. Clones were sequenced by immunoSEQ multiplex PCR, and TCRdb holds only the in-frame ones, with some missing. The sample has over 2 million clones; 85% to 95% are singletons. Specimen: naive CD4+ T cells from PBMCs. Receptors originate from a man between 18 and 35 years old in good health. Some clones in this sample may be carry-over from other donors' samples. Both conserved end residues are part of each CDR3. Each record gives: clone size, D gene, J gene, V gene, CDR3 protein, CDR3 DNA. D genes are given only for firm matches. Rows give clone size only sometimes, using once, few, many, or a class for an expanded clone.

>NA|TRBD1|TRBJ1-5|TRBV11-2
CASSLTGQGNQPQHF
TGTGCCAGCAGCTTGACGGGACAGGGGAATCAGCCCCAGCATTTT
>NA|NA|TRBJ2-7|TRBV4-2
CASSQDFSGSSYEQYF
TGTGCCAGCAGCCAAGATTTTTCGGGCTCCTCCTACGAGCAGTACTTC
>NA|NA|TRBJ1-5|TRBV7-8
CASSQSNQPQHF
TGTGCCAGCAGCCAAAGCAATCAGCCCCAGCATTTT
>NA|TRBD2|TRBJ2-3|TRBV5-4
CASSSGLAGGTDTQYF
TGTGCCAGCAGCTCCGGACTAGCGGGCGGCACAGATACGCAGTATTTT
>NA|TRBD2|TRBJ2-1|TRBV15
CATSRGGSSYNEQFF
TGTGCCACCAGCAGGGGGGGGAGCTCCTACAATGAGCAGTTCTTC
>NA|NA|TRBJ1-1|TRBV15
CATSRDLWSSAEAFF
TGTGCCACCAGCAGAGATCTATGGAGTTCCGCTGAAGCTTTCTTT
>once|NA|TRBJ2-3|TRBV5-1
CASSLEGSTDTQYF
TGCGCCAGCAGCTTGGAGGGGAGTACAGATACGCAGTATTTT
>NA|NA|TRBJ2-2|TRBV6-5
CASSPATGFTGELFF
TGTGCCAGCAGTCCTGCGACAGGATTCACCGGGGAGCTGTTTTTT
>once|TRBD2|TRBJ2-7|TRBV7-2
CASSLGLAFGYEQYF
TGTGCCAGCAGCTTAGGACTAGCGTTTGGCTACGAGCAGTACTTC
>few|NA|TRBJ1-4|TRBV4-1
CASSQGDYRVELFF
TGCGCCAGCAGCCAAGGTGACTACAGGGTTGAACTGTTTTTT
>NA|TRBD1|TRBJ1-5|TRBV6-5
CASSSNRGGQPQHF
TGTGCCAGCAGTTCCAACAGGGGAGGTCAGCCCCAGCATTTT
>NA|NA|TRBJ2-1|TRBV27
CASKDYTYNEQFF
TGTGCCAGCAAGGACTATACCTACAATGAGCAGTTCTTC
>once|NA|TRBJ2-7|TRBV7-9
CASSFYSGYEQYF
TGTGCCAGCAGCTTTTACAGCGGCTACGAGCAGTACTTC
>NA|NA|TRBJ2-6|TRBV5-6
CASSVTLSGANVLTF
TGTGCCAGCAGCGTCACTCTGTCTGGGGCCAACGTCCTGACTTTC
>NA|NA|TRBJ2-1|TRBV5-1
CASSSPVVDEQFF
TGCGCCAGCAGCTCGCCCGTGGTCGATGAGCAGTTCTTC
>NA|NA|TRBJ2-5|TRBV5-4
CASSPTLQETQYF
TGTGCCAGCAGCCCCACACTCCAAGAGACCCAGTACTTC
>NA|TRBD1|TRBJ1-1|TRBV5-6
CASSPGTGRRNTEAFF
TGTGCCAGCAGCCCGGGGACAGGACGGAGGAACACTGAAGCTTTCTTT
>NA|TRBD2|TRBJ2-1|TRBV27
CASRLWLRTGTSGTNEQFF
TGTGCCAGCAGATTATGGCTCCGCACCGGGACTAGCGGGACCAATGAGCAGTTCTTC
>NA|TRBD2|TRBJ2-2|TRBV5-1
CASSVNPGLEGGELFF
TGCGCCAGCAGCGTAAACCCGGGACTAGAGGGCGGGGAGCTGTTTTTT
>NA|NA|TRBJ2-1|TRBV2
CASKPRDNEQFF
TGTGCCAGCAAACCCAGGGACAATGAGCAGTTCTTC
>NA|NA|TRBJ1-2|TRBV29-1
CSVDGAGANYGYTF
TGCAGCGTTGACGGTGCAGGGGCTAACTATGGCTACACCTTC
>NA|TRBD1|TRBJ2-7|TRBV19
CASSTIGQGSGEQYF
TGTGCCAGTAGTACAATCGGACAGGGAAGTGGAGAGCAGTACTTC
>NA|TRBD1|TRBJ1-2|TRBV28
CASSPTQIRGRNYGYTF
TGTGCCAGCAGTCCGACCCAGATCAGGGGGCGGAACTATGGCTACACCTTC
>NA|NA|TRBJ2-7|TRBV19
CARPDRTSYEQYF
TGTGCCAGACCAGACAGAACCTCCTACGAGCAGTACTTC
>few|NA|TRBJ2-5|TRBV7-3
CASSSTGQETQYF
TGTGCCAGCAGCTCCACAGGGCAAGAGACCCAGTACTTC
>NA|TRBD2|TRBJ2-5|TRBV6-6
CASSWGLGGETQYF
TGTGCCAGCAGTTGGGGACTAGGAGGCGAGACCCAGTACTTC
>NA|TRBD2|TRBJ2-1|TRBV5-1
CASSYLLAGSYNEQFF
TGCGCCAGCAGCTATTTACTAGCGGGCTCCTACAATGAGCAGTTCTTC
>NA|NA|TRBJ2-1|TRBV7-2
CASSFGHEQFF
TGTGCCAGCAGCTTCGGACATGAGCAGTTCTTC
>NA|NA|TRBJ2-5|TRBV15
CATSRVVITETQYF
TGTGCCACCAGCAGAGTCGTCATTACGGAGACCCAGTACTTC
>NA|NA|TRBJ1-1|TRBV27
CASSPRRGTEAFF
TGTGCCAGCAGTCCACGCCGGGGGACTGAAGCTTTCTTT
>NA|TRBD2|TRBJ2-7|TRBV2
CASKREAYEQYF
TGTGCCAGCAAGCGGGAGGCTTACGAGCAGTACTTC
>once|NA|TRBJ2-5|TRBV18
CASSPRYLAGETQYF
TGTGCCAGCTCACCACGGTACTTGGCCGGAGAGACCCAGTACTTC
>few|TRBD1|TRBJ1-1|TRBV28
CASRGQGNTEAFF
TGTGCCAGCAGAGGACAGGGGAACACTGAAGCTTTCTTT
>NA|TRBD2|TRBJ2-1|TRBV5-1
CASSPLRGGLAGGGEQFF
TGCGCCAGCAGCCCCCTTAGAGGGGGACTAGCGGGAGGAGGTGAGCAGTTCTTC
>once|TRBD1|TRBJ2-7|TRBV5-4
CASSLKTGVSYEQYF
TGTGCCAGCAGCTTAAAGACAGGGGTCTCCTACGAGCAGTACTTC
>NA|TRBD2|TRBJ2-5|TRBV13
CASSRRTSGVFGETQYF
TGTGCCAGCAGCCGTAGGACTAGCGGGGTCTTTGGGGAGACCCAGTACTTC
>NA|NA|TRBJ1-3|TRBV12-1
CASSPPPGHRETGNTIYF
TGTGCCAGCAGCCCACCCCCCGGCCACAGGGAGACTGGAAACACCATATATTTT
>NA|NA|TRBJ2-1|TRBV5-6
CASSLEWVRGSYNEQFF
TGTGCCAGCAGCTTGGAATGGGTCCGCGGCTCCTACAATGAGCAGTTCTTC
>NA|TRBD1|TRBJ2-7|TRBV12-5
CASGRQGTYEQYF
TGTGCTAGTGGACGACAGGGGACCTACGAGCAGTACTTC
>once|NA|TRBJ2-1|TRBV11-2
CASTPGQPTQGTYNEQFF
TGTGCCAGCACCCCCGGGCAACCCACCCAAGGTACCTACAATGAGCAGTTCTTC
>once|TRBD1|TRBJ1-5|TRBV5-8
CASTRGTGKYQPQHF
TGTGCCAGCACCCGAGGGACAGGGAAATATCAGCCCCAGCATTTT
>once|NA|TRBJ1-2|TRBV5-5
CATGALGGNYGYTF
TGTGCCACGGGAGCGCTGGGAGGTAACTATGGCTACACCTTC
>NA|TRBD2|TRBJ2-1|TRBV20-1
CRGLAGPVQFF
TGCAGAGGGCTAGCGGGGCCTGTGCAGTTCTTC
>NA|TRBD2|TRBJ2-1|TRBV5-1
CASSAGWGTSYEYNEQFF
TGCGCCAGCAGCGCCGGTTGGGGGACTAGTTATGAGTACAATGAGCAGTTCTTC
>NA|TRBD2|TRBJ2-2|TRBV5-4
CAAGTRSGELFF
TGTGCCGCCGGGACTAGGTCCGGGGAGCTGTTTTTT
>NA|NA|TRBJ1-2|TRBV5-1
CASSVGVPERGYTF
TGCGCCAGCAGCGTGGGGGTCCCGGAGCGCGGCTACACCTTC
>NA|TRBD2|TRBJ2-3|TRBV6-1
CASRDTSGRFHTQYF
TGTGCCAGCAGGGACACTAGCGGGAGGTTTCATACGCAGTATTTT
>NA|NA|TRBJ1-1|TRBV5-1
CASRDQGNTEAFF
TGCGCCAGCCGGGACCAAGGAAACACTGAAGCTTTCTTT
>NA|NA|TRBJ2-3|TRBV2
CASNSERYTDTQYF
TGTGCCAGCAACTCAGAGCGGTACACAGATACGCAGTATTTT
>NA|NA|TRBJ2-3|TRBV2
CAYPRAGSTDTQYF
TGTGCCTACCCACGTGCGGGAAGCACAGATACGCAGTATTTT